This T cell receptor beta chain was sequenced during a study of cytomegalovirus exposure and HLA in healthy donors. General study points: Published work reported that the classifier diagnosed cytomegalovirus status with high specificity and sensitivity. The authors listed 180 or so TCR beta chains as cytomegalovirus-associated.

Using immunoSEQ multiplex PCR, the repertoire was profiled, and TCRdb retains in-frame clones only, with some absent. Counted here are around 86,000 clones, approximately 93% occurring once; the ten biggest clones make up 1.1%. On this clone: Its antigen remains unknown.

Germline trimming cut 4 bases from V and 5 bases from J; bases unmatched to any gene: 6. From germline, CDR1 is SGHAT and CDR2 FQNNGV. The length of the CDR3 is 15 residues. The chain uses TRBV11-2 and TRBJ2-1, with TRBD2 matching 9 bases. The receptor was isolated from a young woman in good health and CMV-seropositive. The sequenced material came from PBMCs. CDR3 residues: CASSSGLAHHNEQFF. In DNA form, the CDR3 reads TGTGCCAGCAGCTCGGGACTAGCCCACCACAATGAGCAGTTCTTC.